Listed below are T cell receptor beta chains from one sample, sequenced in a study of shared clonotypes between healthy human individuals. Only in-frame clones appear in the TCRdb table, and some are missing; sequencing was by immunoSEQ multiplex PCR. Of roughly 660,000 clones listed, about 90% are singletons. Specimen: memory CD8+ T cells from PBMCs. Receptors originate from a young man in good health. Some clones in this sample may be carry-over from other donors' samples. Each CDR3 is given with its conserved first and last residue. Fields, in order: V gene, clone size, J gene, D gene, CDR3 DNA, CDR3 protein. A D gene is named only where the DNA matches it firmly. Some rows have no size entry. The others give once, few or many, or a class for an expanded clone.

V: TRBV2
size: -
J: TRBJ2-7
D: TRBD2
DNA: TGTGCCAGCAGTGATTTAGCGGGAGCTCGAGAGCAGTACTTC
CDR3: CASSDLAGAREQYF

V: TRBV27
size: once
J: TRBJ2-1
D: -
DNA: TGTGCCAGCAGTTTAGAGGGAAACAATGAGCAGTTCTTC
CDR3: CASSLEGNNEQFF

V: TRBV4-3
size: -
J: TRBJ2-7
D: -
DNA: TGCGCCAGCAGCCAAGATTCCAGCTACGAGCAGTACTTC
CDR3: CASSQDSSYEQYF

V: TRBV9
size: few
J: TRBJ2-1
D: TRBD1
DNA: TGTGCCAGCAGCGTAGCTCCAGGGGGTAGCTCCTACAATGAGCAGTTCTTC
CDR3: CASSVAPGGSSYNEQFF

V: TRBV15
size: -
J: TRBJ2-1
D: -
DNA: TGTGCCACCAGCACAGGCGTTAGGAATGAGCAGTTCTTC
CDR3: CATSTGVRNEQFF

V: TRBV2
size: once
J: TRBJ1-2
D: -
DNA: TGTGCCAGCAGTGACCCGAGCTATGGCTACACCTTC
CDR3: CASSDPSYGYTF

V: TRBV6-5
size: -
J: TRBJ2-2
D: -
DNA: TGTGCCAGCAGTTCGGGGATCATCGGGGAGCTGTTTTTT
CDR3: CASSSGIIGELFF

V: TRBV28
size: -
J: TRBJ2-4
D: TRBD1
DNA: TGTGCCAGCGGCCAGGACAGGCGAAAGGGCGCCAAAAACATTCAGTACTTC
CDR3: CASGQDRRKGAKNIQYF

V: TRBV7-2
size: -
J: TRBJ1-2
D: -
DNA: TGTGCCAGCAGCCATGGGGAGGAGAGAGCTAACTATGGCTACACCTTC
CDR3: CASSHGEERANYGYTF

V: TRBV9
size: once
J: TRBJ2-1
D: -
DNA: TGTGCCAGCAGCGCCCGATCTGAGGTAATCTACAATGAGCAGTTCTTC
CDR3: CASSARSEVIYNEQFF

V: TRBV4-3
size: -
J: TRBJ2-3
D: -
DNA: TGCGCCAGCAGCCAAGGCCCCACTTCAGATACGCAGTATTTT
CDR3: CASSQGPTSDTQYF

V: TRBV5-6
size: -
J: TRBJ2-4
D: -
DNA: TGTGCCAGCAGGGGTCAGGAAAACATTCAGTACTTC
CDR3: CASRGQENIQYF

V: TRBV6-1
size: -
J: TRBJ2-4
D: TRBD2
DNA: TGTACGGTTATCGCGGGAGGGCCAGCCAAAAACATTCAGTACTTC
CDR3: CTVIAGGPAKNIQYF

V: TRBV30
size: -
J: TRBJ2-1
D: TRBD2
DNA: TGTGCCTGGAGCGGGGGGGAGAGCTCCTACAATGAGCAGTTCTTC
CDR3: CAWSGGESSYNEQFF

V: TRBV27
size: -
J: TRBJ2-6
D: -
DNA: TGTGCCAGCAGTTTTGGGGGAGGGGCCAACGTCCTGACTTTC
CDR3: CASSFGGGANVLTF

V: TRBV21-1
size: -
J: TRBJ1-1
D: -
DNA: TGTGCCAGCAGCAAAGAGGCTGGAGAGACGGGTGAAGCTTTCTTT
CDR3: CASSKEAGETGEAFF